The clone carrying this T cell receptor (beta chain) was counted between two and nine times. Its antigen is undetermined. Germline V gene sequence: CDR1 KGHDR, CDR2 SFDVKD. Trimming cost V 7 bases and J 0 bases; bases outside gene matches: 8. The CDR3 extends over 15 amino acids. This specimen comes from a study of T-cell memory formation after mild COVID-19. Study-level information: TCR clusters were mostly confined to one donor each. Findings and caveats of the study: The study found balanced CD4/CD8 in clones contracting day 15 to 85 and a CD4+ lean in later expanders.

TCRdb independently ran MiXCR on the 5' RACE reads; one entry per CDR3 protein. This table has around 510,000 distinct CDR3 sequences, about a fifth appearing once. The sample taken for sequencing was PBMCs or a T cell subset sorted from them (not recorded which). This TCR was recovered from an adult woman who had mild COVID-19 (a few samples of this study predate the infection). Cell type and time point are not known. The chain joins TRBV24-1 to TRBJ2-7, with 7 bases aligning to TRBD1. CDR3 coding DNA: TGTGCCACCAGCTCCGGGACAGCTAGCTCCTACGAGCAGTACTTC. Its translation is CATSSGTASSYEQYF.